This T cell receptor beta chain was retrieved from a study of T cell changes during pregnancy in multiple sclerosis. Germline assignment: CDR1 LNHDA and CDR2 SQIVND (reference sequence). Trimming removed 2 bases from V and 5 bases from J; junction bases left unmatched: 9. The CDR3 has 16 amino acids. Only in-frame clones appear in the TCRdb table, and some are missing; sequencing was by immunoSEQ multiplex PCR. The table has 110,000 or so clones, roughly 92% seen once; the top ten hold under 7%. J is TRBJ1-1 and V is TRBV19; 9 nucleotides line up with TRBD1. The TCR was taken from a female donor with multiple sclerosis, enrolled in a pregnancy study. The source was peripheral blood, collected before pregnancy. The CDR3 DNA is TGTGCCAGTAGTATAAGGGGACAGGGCAGGGGGACTGAAGCTTTCTTT. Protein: CASSIRGQGRGTEAFF.